The rows below give T cell receptor beta chains drawn from one sample of a study of CD8 T cells in Susac syndrome. TCRdb re-called the immunoSEQ multiplex PCR reads through MiXCR, storing one row per CDR3 protein. The sample shows about 290,000 distinct CDR3 sequences, 89% of them seen only once. The sequenced sample consisted of CD8+ T cells from PBMCs. These TCRs come from a human donor with multiple sclerosis. Each CDR3 is given with its conserved first and last residue. Each record gives: V gene, D gene, J gene, clone size, CDR3 protein, CDR3 DNA. A D gene is named only where the DNA matches it firmly. Only some rows state a clone size, as once, few, many or a class for expanded clones.

>TRBV3-1|TRBD2|TRBJ2-7|NA
CASSLAGTSSYEQYF
TGTGCCAGCAGCCTAGCGGGGACGAGCTCCTACGAGCAGTACTTC
>TRBV27|NA|TRBJ2-1|NA
CASSLRGASYNEQFF
TGTGCCAGCAGTTTGAGGGGGGCCTCTTACAATGAGCAGTTCTTC
>TRBV6-5|NA|TRBJ2-2|NA
CASSYSVEGSRAGELFF
TGTGCCAGCAGTTACTCGGTTGAGGGCTCCCGGGCCGGGGAGCTGTTTTTT
>TRBV7-2|TRBD2|TRBJ2-3|NA
CASSPRVGLAGTDTQYF
TGTGCCAGCAGTCCTCGGGTAGGACTAGCGGGGACAGATACGCAGTATTTT
>TRBV28|NA|TRBJ2-1|NA
CASSKGGNEQFF
TGTGCCAGCAGTAAAGGGGGGAATGAGCAGTTCTTC
>TRBV7-9|TRBD1|TRBJ2-1|NA
CASSPGGVEQFF
TGTGCCAGCAGCCCAGGGGGCGTTGAGCAGTTCTTC
>TRBV20-1|NA|TRBJ2-7|NA
CSAYPPEGGQYF
TGCAGTGCTTACCCCCCGGAGGGGGGACAGTACTTC
>TRBV4-2|NA|TRBJ2-2|NA
CASSGGRVANTGELFF
TGTGCCAGCAGCGGGGGACGGGTAGCGAACACCGGGGAGCTGTTTTTT
>TRBV5-1|NA|TRBJ2-1|NA
CASSRFPLQGSYNEQFF
TGCGCCAGCAGCCGTTTCCCTCTACAGGGATCATACAATGAGCAGTTCTTC
>TRBV29-1|TRBD1|TRBJ1-2|NA
CSVDLGQGANGYTF
TGCAGCGTTGATTTGGGACAGGGGGCGAATGGCTACACCTTC
>TRBV7-9|NA|TRBJ1-3|NA
CSPASPSDRNTIYF
TGTTCTCCAGCGTCCCCCTCCGACAGAAACACCATATATTTT
>TRBV7-9|NA|TRBJ1-5|NA
CASSLPELNQPQHF
TGTGCCAGCAGCTTACCTGAGCTCAATCAGCCCCAGCATTTT
>TRBV6-1|NA|TRBJ2-3|NA
CASSEPAVSTDTQYF
TGTGCCAGCAGTGAGCCAGCGGTTAGCACAGATACGCAGTATTTT
>TRBV27|TRBD1|TRBJ2-2|NA
CASSPSWDRVGELFF
TGTGCCAGCAGTCCGTCATGGGACAGGGTCGGGGAGCTGTTTTTT
>TRBV9|TRBD2|TRBJ2-7|NA
CASSPGLAGGTYEQYF
TGTGCCAGCAGCCCGGGACTAGCGGGAGGGACCTACGAGCAGTACTTC
>TRBV4-3|NA|TRBJ2-5|NA
CASSNLGQTYLNTQGETQYF
TGCGCCAGCAGCAACCTTGGGCAAACTTATTTGAATACGCAGGGGGAGACCCAGTACTTC
>TRBV5-5|TRBD2|TRBJ2-5|NA
CASSSYITSEETQYF
TGTGCCAGCAGCTCCTATATTACTAGCGAAGAGACCCAGTACTTC
>TRBV7-8|NA|TRBJ2-7|NA
CASSLADGYEQYF
TGTGCCAGCAGCTTAGCAGACGGCTACGAGCAGTACTTC
>TRBV2|NA|TRBJ2-3|NA
CASSENPWGSPSTDTQYF
TGTGCCAGCAGTGAAAACCCATGGGGGTCCCCAAGCACAGATACGCAGTATTTT
>TRBV29-1|NA|TRBJ2-2|NA
CSYLFSGELFF
TGCAGCTACCTCTTTTCCGGGGAGCTGTTTTTT
>TRBV12-3/TRBV12-4|NA|TRBJ2-7|NA
CASSLGTEPYEQYF
TGTGCCAGCAGTTTAGGGACAGAACCCTACGAGCAGTACTTC
>TRBV27|TRBD1|TRBJ2-5|NA
CASRTRQGGQETQYF
TGTGCCAGCAGGACACGACAGGGGGGGCAAGAGACCCAGTACTTC
>TRBV27|NA|TRBJ2-7|NA
CASSSSTGDTLYEQYF
TGTGCCAGCAGTTCGTCGACAGGCGACACCCTATACGAGCAGTACTTC
>TRBV12-3/TRBV12-4|TRBD1|TRBJ1-2|NA
CASSLPTGAGGYTF
TGTGCCAGCAGTTTACCCACAGGGGCTGGGGGCTACACCTTC
>TRBV7-9|NA|TRBJ2-1|NA
CASSPRGGVRNEQFF
TGTGCCAGCAGCCCAAGGGGGGGGGTGAGAAATGAGCAGTTCTTC
>TRBV12-3/TRBV12-4|NA|TRBJ1-6|NA
CASSVTGNSPLHF
TGTGCCAGCAGTGTGACTGGTAATTCACCCCTCCACTTT
>TRBV15|NA|TRBJ1-4|NA
CATSREVVANEKLFF
TGTGCCACCAGCAGAGAAGTAGTAGCTAATGAAAAACTGTTTTTT
>TRBV30|NA|TRBJ1-6|NA
CAWSGVLPSRSPLHF
TGTGCCTGGAGTGGGGTCCTTCCCTCCCGGTCACCCCTCCACTTT
>TRBV10-3|TRBD2|TRBJ2-1|NA
CAISESGGSEQFF
TGTGCCATCAGTGAGTCGGGCGGGAGTGAGCAGTTCTTC
>TRBV24-1|NA|TRBJ2-7|NA
CATSDSTAKYYEQYF
TGTGCCACCAGTGATTCTACGGCGAAATACTACGAGCAGTACTTC
>TRBV20-1|TRBD1|TRBJ1-3|NA
CSAKTGGPGNTIYF
TGCAGTGCGAAGACAGGGGGACCAGGAAACACCATATATTTT
>TRBV4-2|TRBD1|TRBJ2-7|NA
CASSQGQGLFYEQYF
TGTGCCAGCAGCCAGGGACAGGGGCTATTCTACGAGCAGTACTTC
>TRBV27|NA|TRBJ2-7|NA
CASRPTGNRLGEQYF
TGTGCCAGCAGACCCACAGGGAACCGGTTAGGGGAGCAGTACTTC
>TRBV29-1|NA|TRBJ2-7|NA
CSVGQGDGDEQYF
TGCAGCGTTGGGCAGGGAGATGGAGACGAGCAGTACTTC
>TRBV19|TRBD2|TRBJ2-1|once
CASIGLAGTDEQFF
TGTGCCAGTATAGGACTAGCGGGAACCGATGAGCAGTTCTTC
>TRBV9|TRBD2|TRBJ2-7|NA
CASSPFLQGAGPYEQYF
TGTGCCAGCAGCCCATTCCTCCAGGGAGCGGGGCCCTACGAGCAGTACTTC
>TRBV29-1|NA|TRBJ1-3|NA
CSVEEQVSGNTIYF
TGCAGCGTTGAGGAACAGGTCTCTGGAAACACCATATATTTT
>TRBV30|NA|TRBJ2-1|once
CAWSVMGGEQFF
TGTGCCTGGAGTGTAATGGGGGGTGAGCAGTTCTTC
>TRBV23-1|TRBD1|TRBJ1-4|NA
CASSNQGGSGPAREKLFF
TGCGCCAGCAGTAATCAGGGGGGGTCCGGGCCCGCCCGAGAAAAACTGTTTTTT
>TRBV30|NA|TRBJ2-2|NA
CAWSFPTGELFF
TGTGCCTGGAGCTTCCCCACCGGGGAGCTGTTTTTT
>TRBV21-1|NA|TRBJ1-1|NA
CASSKVGGYHTEAFF
TGTGCCAGCAGCAAAGTAGGTGGGTACCACACTGAAGCTTTCTTT
>TRBV5-1|TRBD2|TRBJ2-2|NA
CASTPAGVTGELFF
TGCGCCAGCACCCCGGCGGGGGTAACCGGGGAGCTGTTTTTT
>TRBV28|TRBD2|TRBJ2-1|once
CASSLISGGHNEQFF
TGTGCCAGCAGTTTGATTAGCGGGGGGCACAATGAGCAGTTCTTC
>TRBV9|TRBD1|TRBJ2-7|NA
CASSASGQGSGSYEQYF
TGTGCCAGCAGCGCCTCGGGACAGGGGTCGGGATCCTACGAGCAGTACTTC
>TRBV12-3/TRBV12-4|TRBD1|TRBJ2-7|NA
CASSPWDSKRYEQYF
TGTGCCAGCAGCCCCTGGGACAGTAAAAGATACGAGCAGTACTTC
>TRBV7-2|TRBD2|TRBJ2-5|NA
CASSWLAGEETQYF
TGTGCCAGCAGCTGGCTAGCGGGGGAAGAGACCCAGTACTTC
>TRBV27|TRBD2|TRBJ2-7|few
CASSLTGATKGLAFTYEQYF
TGTGCCAGCAGTTTAACAGGGGCGACTAAGGGACTAGCTTTTACCTACGAGCAGTACTTC
>TRBV30|NA|TRBJ1-1|NA
CAWSVLRLTEAFF
TGTGCCTGGAGTGTACTGAGGTTGACTGAAGCTTTCTTT
>TRBV7-8|NA|TRBJ2-7|NA
CASSLYNREQYF
TGTGCCAGCAGCTTATATAATCGTGAGCAGTACTTC
>TRBV6-1|NA|TRBJ1-1|NA
CASRAGRNTEAFF
TGTGCCAGCAGAGCTGGACGGAACACTGAAGCTTTCTTT
>TRBV11-2|TRBD1|TRBJ1-4|NA
CASSLAPGTGGEKLFF
TGTGCCAGCAGCTTAGCTCCTGGGACAGGGGGTGAAAAACTGTTTTTT
>TRBV5-1|NA|TRBJ1-1|NA
CASSSPPDRMNTEAFF
TGCGCCAGCAGCTCGCCCCCGGACAGAATGAACACTGAAGCTTTCTTT
>TRBV11-2|NA|TRBJ2-1|NA
CASSSPLSHEQFF
TGTGCCAGCAGCTCACCCCTGTCCCACGAGCAGTTCTTC
>TRBV4-1|NA|TRBJ2-5|once
CASSQGAGLAGSTQYF
TGCGCCAGCAGCCAAGGGGCGGGACTGGCTGGCTCGACCCAGTACTTC
>TRBV11-2|NA|TRBJ1-2|NA
CASSLEVSGTYDGYTF
TGTGCCAGCAGCTTAGAAGTCTCGGGCACCTACGATGGCTACACCTTC